These T cell receptor beta chains were read from a single sample in a study of blood T cell repertoires in COVID-19. Sequencing was performed with immunoSEQ multiplex PCR; in TCRdb, only in-frame clones are kept and a portion is missing. Found here are a few hundred thousand clones, 84% of them singletons; the top ten hold approximately 6.6%. Sequenced sample: PBMCs or T cells enriched from blood (not recorded which). The receptors were sampled from a woman aged 40 to 50 who had recovered from COVID-19. The CDR3 runs from the conserved cysteine through the conserved F or W. D genes are given only for firm matches. Clone size is given for some rows only: seen once, a few or many times, or a class if the clone is expanded.

>TRBJ2-7|TRBV27|-|-
CASSLRYSYEQYF
TGTGCCAGCAGTTTGAGGTACTCCTACGAGCAGTACTTC
>TRBJ1-2|TRBV28|TRBD1|-
CASSFLLGQGYGYTF
TGTGCCAGCAGTTTCCTCCTCGGACAGGGCTATGGCTACACCTTC
>TRBJ1-1|TRBV27|-|-
CASRREAVNTEAFF
TGTGCCAGCAGGAGAGAGGCCGTGAACACTGAAGCTTTCTTT
>TRBJ2-1|TRBV24-1|-|-
CATSSPAGNEQFF
TGTGCCACCAGTTCGCCCGCGGGAAATGAGCAGTTCTTC
>TRBJ1-3|TRBV19|-|-
CASSPKGAGNTIYF
TGTGCCAGTAGTCCGAAAGGGGCTGGAAACACCATATATTTT
>TRBJ1-2|TRBV5-6|-|-
CASSSNTNYGYTF
TGTGCCAGCAGCTCGAACACGAACTATGGCTACACCTTC
>TRBJ1-1|TRBV10-3|TRBD1|few
CATQSMTGGWSTEAFF
TGTGCCACCCAATCTATGACAGGGGGTTGGAGCACTGAAGCTTTCTTT
>TRBJ1-5|TRBV7-2|TRBD1|-
CASSPDREPSNQPQHF
TGTGCCAGCAGCCCGGACAGGGAGCCCTCCAATCAGCCCCAGCATTTT
>TRBJ1-6|TRBV18|-|-
CASSPGDSPLHF
TGTGCCAGCTCACCAGGAGATTCACCCCTCCACTTT
>TRBJ1-2|TRBV6-5|-|-
CASSYSPQGIYGYTF
TGTGCCAGCAGTTACTCCCCGCAGGGCATCTATGGCTACACCTTC
>TRBJ2-1|TRBV5-4|-|-
CASSLITGSYNEQFF
TGTGCCAGCAGCTTGATCACAGGCTCCTACAATGAGCAGTTCTTC
>TRBJ2-5|TRBV11-3|-|-
CASSFGLFDAGFRGQETQYF
TGTGCCAGCAGCTTTGGACTTTTCGACGCGGGTTTTCGGGGGCAAGAGACCCAGTACTTC
>TRBJ2-1|TRBV9|TRBD2|-
CASSVSPGGYSYNEQFF
TGTGCCAGCAGCGTATCTCCGGGAGGCTACTCCTACAATGAGCAGTTCTTC
>TRBJ2-1|TRBV28|-|-
CASSFRRSYNEQFF
TGTGCCAGCAGTTTCCGGAGGTCCTACAATGAGCAGTTCTTC
>TRBJ2-1|TRBV28|TRBD2|-
CASSRAGGYNEQFF
TGTGCCAGCAGTCGTGCGGGAGGCTACAATGAGCAGTTCTTC
>TRBJ1-1|TRBV3-1/TRBV3-2|TRBD1|-
CASSQTIGTGYTEAFF
TGTGCCAGCAGCCAAACGATTGGGACAGGGTACACTGAAGCTTTCTTT
>TRBJ1-1|TRBV19|-|-
CASSMEGAKVWYTEAFF
TGTGCCAGTAGTATGGAAGGGGCAAAGGTATGGTACACTGAAGCTTTCTTT
>TRBJ1-2|TRBV10-3|TRBD1|-
CAISVDRDGYTF
TGTGCCATCAGCGTGGACAGGGATGGCTACACCTTC
>TRBJ2-3|TRBV7-8|-|-
CASSPLAPGLETDTQYF
TGTGCCAGCAGCCCACTCGCGCCGGGACTCGAGACAGATACGCAGTATTTT
>TRBJ2-1|TRBV5-1|TRBD1|-
CASSGDRGDLIF
TGCGCCAGCAGCGGGGACAGGGGGGACTTAATCTTC
>TRBJ1-1|TRBV6-5|TRBD1|-
CASRSGTGRKAFF
TGTGCCAGCAGATCCGGGACAGGGCGAAAAGCTTTCTTT
>TRBJ1-3|TRBV6-5|-|-
CASPGGNTIYF
TGTGCCAGCCCCGGGGGAAACACCATATATTTT
>TRBJ2-2|TRBV6-4|-|-
CASSDWGWDTKNTGELFF
TGTGCCAGCAGTGATTGGGGATGGGACACCAAAAACACCGGGGAGCTGTTTTTT
>TRBJ1-2|TRBV4-1|TRBD1|-
CASSPRGTGGYGYTF
TGCGCCAGCAGCCCCCGAGGGACAGGGGGCTATGGCTACACCTTC
>TRBJ1-1|TRBV7-9|TRBD1|-
CASSLGTGEGTEAFF
TGTGCCAGCAGCTTAGGGACAGGGGAGGGCACTGAAGCTTTCTTT
>TRBJ2-7|TRBV5-8|-|once
CASSFGVTDVDEQYF
TGTGCCAGCAGCTTCGGGGTTACAGACGTCGACGAGCAGTACTTC
>TRBJ1-5|TRBV4-1|TRBD1|-
CASSQLTGRNQPQHF
TGCGCCAGCAGCCAGCTGACAGGGCGCAATCAGCCCCAGCATTTT
>TRBJ2-1|TRBV5-4|TRBD2|-
CASSLSGTSGMNNEQFF
TGTGCCAGCAGCTTGAGTGGGACTAGCGGGATGAACAATGAGCAGTTCTTC
>TRBJ1-5|TRBV7-9|TRBD1|-
CASSSTGEANQPQHF
TGTGCCAGCAGCTCCACAGGGGAGGCAAATCAGCCCCAGCATTTT
>TRBJ2-2|TRBV7-8|-|-
CASSLAVSTGELFF
TGTGCCAGCAGCTTAGCCGTGTCCACCGGGGAGCTGTTTTTT
>TRBJ2-3|TRBV19|-|-
CASSMLNTQYF
TGTGCCAGTAGTATGTTAAATACGCAGTATTTT
>TRBJ2-7|TRBV10-1|TRBD1|-
CASSVGQGTYEQYF
TGCGCCAGCAGTGTCGGACAGGGTACCTACGAGCAGTACTTC
>TRBJ2-7|TRBV7-8|-|-
CASVGRLSYEQYF
TGTGCCAGCGTAGGCAGACTCTCCTACGAGCAGTACTTC
>TRBJ1-2|TRBV5-6|TRBD1|-
CASSTGDDYGYTF
TGTGCCAGCAGCACAGGGGACGACTATGGCTACACCTTC
>TRBJ1-1|TRBV28|TRBD1|-
CASSVDRRNTEAFF
TGTGCCAGCAGTGTGGACAGGAGGAACACTGAAGCTTTCTTT
>TRBJ1-4|TRBV7-8|-|-
CASSSREPEKLFF
TGTGCCAGCAGCTCCAGGGAACCCGAAAAACTGTTTTTT
>TRBJ1-2|TRBV3-1/TRBV3-2|TRBD1|-
CASSQDGGQGGGYTF
TGTGCCAGCAGCCAAGACGGCGGACAGGGAGGCGGCTACACCTTC